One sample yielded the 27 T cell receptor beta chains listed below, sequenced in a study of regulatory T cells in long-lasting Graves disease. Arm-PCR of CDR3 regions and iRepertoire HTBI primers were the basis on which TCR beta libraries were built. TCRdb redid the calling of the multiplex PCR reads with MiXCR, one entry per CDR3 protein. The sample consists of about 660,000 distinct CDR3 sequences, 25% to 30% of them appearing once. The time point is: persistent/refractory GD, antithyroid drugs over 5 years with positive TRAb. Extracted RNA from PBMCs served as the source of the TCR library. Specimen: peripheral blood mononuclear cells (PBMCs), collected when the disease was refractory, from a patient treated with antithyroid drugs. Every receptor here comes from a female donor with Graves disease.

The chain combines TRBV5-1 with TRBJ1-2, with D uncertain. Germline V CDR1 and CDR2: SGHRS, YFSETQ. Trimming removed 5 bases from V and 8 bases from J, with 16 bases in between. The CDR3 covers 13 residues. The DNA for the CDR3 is TGCGCCAGCAGATCCGGGGAATCGCGGGGCTACACCTTC. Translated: CASRSGESRGYTF. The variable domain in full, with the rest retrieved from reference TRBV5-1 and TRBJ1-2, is KAGVTQTPRYLIKTRGQQVTLSCSPISGHRSVSWYQQTPGQGLQFLFEYFSETQRNKGNFPGRFSGRQFSNSRSEMNVSTLELGDSALYLCASRSGESRGYTFGSGTRLTVV.

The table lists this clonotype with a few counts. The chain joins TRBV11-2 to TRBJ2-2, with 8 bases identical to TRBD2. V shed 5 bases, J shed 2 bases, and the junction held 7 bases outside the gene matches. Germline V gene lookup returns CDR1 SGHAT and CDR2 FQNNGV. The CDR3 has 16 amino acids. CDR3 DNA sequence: TGTGCCAGCAGCACTCGTAGCGGGACAAACACCGGGGAGCTGTTTTTT. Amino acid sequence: CASSTRSGTNTGELFF.

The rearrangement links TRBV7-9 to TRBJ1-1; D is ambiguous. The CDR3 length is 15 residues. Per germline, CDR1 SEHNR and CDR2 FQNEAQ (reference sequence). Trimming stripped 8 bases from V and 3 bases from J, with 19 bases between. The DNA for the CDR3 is TGTGCCAGCGCACCTTCCGGTGGACGGGACACTGAAGCTTTCTTT. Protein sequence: CASAPSGGRDTEAFF.

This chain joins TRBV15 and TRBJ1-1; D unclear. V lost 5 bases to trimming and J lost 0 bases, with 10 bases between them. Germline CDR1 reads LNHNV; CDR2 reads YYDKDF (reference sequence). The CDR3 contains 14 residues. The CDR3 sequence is CATSGRQMNTEAFF. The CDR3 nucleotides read TGTGCCACCAGCGGAAGACAAATGAACACTGAAGCTTTCTTT.

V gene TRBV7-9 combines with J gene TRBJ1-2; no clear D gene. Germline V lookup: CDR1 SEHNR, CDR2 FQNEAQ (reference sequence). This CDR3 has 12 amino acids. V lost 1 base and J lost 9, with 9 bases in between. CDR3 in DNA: TGTGCCAGCAGCTTAGAGGGAGTCAGCTACACCTTC. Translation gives CASSLEGVSYTF.

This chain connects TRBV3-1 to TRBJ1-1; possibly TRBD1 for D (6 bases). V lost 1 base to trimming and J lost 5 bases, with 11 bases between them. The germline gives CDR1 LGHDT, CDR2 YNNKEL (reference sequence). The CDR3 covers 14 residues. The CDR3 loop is CASSQVTGITEAFF. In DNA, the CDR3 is TGTGCCAGCAGCCAAGTGACAGGAATTACTGAAGCTTTCTTT.

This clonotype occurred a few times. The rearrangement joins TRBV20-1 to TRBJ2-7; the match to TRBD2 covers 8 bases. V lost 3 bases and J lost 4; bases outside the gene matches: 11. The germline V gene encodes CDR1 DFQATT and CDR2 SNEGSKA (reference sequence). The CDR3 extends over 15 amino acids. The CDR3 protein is CSARPSAGANYEQYF. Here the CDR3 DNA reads TGCAGTGCTAGGCCATCAGCGGGAGCGAATTACGAGCAGTACTTC.

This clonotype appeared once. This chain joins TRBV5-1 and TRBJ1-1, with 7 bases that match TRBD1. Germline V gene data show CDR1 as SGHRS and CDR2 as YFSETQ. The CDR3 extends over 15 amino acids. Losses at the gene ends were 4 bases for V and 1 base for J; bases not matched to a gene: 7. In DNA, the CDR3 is TGCGCCAGCAGCGAGGGGACAGCGGGGAACACTGAAGCTTTCTTT. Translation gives CASSEGTAGNTEAFF.

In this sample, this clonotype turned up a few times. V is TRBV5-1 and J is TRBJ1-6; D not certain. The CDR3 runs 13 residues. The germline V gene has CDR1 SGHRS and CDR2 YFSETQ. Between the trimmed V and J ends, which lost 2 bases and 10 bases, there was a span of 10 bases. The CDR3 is CASSFYGSSPLHF. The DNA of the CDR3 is TGCGCCAGCAGCTTCTATGGATCCTCACCCCTCCACTTT.

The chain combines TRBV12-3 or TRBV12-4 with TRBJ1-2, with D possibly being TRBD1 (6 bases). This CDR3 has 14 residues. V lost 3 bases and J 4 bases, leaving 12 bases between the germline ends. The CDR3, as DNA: TGTGCCAGCAGTTTGAGGGGGGCAGGCTATGGCTACACCTTC. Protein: CASSLRGAGYGYTF.

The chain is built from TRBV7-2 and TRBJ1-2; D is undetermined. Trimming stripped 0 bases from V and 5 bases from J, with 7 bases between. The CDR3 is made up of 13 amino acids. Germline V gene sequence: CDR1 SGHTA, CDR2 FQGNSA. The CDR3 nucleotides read TGTGCCAGCAGCTTAGCCCTCGCTTATGGCTACACCTTC. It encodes CASSLALAYGYTF.

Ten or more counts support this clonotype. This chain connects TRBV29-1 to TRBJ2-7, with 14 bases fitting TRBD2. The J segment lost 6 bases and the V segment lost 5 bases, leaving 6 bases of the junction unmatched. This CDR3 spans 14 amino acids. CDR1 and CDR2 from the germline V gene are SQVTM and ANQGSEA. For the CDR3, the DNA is TGCAGCGTTTTTTCGACTAGCGGGAGGGGCGAGCAGTACTTC. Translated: CSVFSTSGRGEQYF.

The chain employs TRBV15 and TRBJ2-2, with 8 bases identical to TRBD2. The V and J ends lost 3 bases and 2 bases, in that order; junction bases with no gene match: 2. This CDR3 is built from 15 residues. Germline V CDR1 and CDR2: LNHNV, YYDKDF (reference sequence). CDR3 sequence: CATSRGLVNTGELFF. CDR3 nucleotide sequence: TGTGCCACCAGCAGGGGACTAGTCAACACCGGGGAGCTGTTTTTT. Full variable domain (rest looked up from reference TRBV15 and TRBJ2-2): DAMVIQNPRYQVTQFGKPVTLSCSQTLNHNVMYWYQQKSSQAPKLLFHYYDKDFNNEADTPDNFQSRRPNTSFCFLDIRSPGLGDTAMYLCATSRGLVNTGELFFGEGSRLTVL.

In nucleotides, the CDR3 is TGCGCCAGCAGCTCAGGAACCAAGGGGACGGAGACCCAGTACTTC. Encoded protein: CASSSGTKGTETQYF. This chain connects TRBV5-1 to TRBJ2-5; either TRBD1 or TRBD2 may fit D (5 bases each). Germline V CDR1 and CDR2: SGHRS, YFSETQ. The V end was cut by 3 bases, the J end by 5 bases, with 17 bases between. This CDR3 has 15 residues.

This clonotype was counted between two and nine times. The CDR3 coding sequence is TGTGCCAGCAGTTACGCCAGCTACACTGAAGCTTTCTTT. Translated: CASSYASYTEAFF. The chain combines TRBV6-5 with TRBJ1-1; D is unclear. The CDR3 extends over 13 amino acids. From germline, CDR1 is MNHEY and CDR2 SVGAGI. The V end was cut by 2 bases, the J end by 3 bases, with 7 bases between.

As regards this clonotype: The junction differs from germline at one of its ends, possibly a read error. The chain's CDR3 is CASSLRLLAGAANTGELSF. For the CDR3, the DNA is TGTGCCAGCAGCTTAAGGTTACTAGCGGGGGCCGCGAACACCGGGGAGCTGTCTTTT. The V and J genes are TRBV7-3 and TRBJ2-2; 11 nucleotides line up with TRBD2. Germline loops: CDR1 SGHTA, CDR2 FQGTGA. There are 19 residues in the CDR3. The full variable domain, rest sourced from reference TRBV7-3 and TRBJ2-2, is GAGVSQTPSNKVTEKGKYVELRCDPISGHTALYWYRQSLGQGPEFLIYFQGTGAADDSGLPNDRFFAVRPEGSVSTLKIQRTERGDSAVYLCASSLRLLAGAANTGELSFGEGSRLTVL.

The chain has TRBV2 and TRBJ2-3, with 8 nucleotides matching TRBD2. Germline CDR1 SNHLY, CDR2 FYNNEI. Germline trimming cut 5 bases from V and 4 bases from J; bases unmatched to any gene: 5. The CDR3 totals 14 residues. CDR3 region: CASSLGLEADTQYF. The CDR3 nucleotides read TGTGCCAGCAGTCTGGGACTAGAGGCAGATACGCAGTATTTT.

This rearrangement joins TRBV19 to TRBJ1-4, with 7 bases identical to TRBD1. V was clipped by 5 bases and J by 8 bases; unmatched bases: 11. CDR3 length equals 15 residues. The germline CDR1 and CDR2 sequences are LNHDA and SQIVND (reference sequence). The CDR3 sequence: CASSPQTGPKEKLFF. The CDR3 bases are TGTGCCAGTAGTCCACAGACAGGGCCAAAGGAAAAACTGTTTTTT.

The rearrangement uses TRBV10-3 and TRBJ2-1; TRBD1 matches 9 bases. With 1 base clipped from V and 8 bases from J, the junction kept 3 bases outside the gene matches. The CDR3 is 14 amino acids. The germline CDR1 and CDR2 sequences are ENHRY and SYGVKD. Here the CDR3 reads CAISELQGADEQFF. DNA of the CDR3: TGTGCCATCAGTGAGTTACAGGGGGCCGATGAGCAGTTCTTC.

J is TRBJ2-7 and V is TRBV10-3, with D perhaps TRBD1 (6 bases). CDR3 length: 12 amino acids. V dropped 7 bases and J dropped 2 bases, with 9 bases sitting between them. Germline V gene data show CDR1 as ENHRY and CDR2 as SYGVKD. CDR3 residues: CAIKDSAYEQYF. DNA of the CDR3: TGTGCCATCAAGGACAGTGCCTACGAGCAGTACTTC.

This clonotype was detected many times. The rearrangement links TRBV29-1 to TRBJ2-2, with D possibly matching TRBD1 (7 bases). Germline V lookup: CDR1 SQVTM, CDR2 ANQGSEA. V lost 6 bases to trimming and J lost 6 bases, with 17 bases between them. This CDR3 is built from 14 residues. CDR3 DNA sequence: TGCAGCGTGGGGGTTGGAGGGGGCGCCGGGGAGCTGTTTTTT. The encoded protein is CSVGVGGGAGELFF.

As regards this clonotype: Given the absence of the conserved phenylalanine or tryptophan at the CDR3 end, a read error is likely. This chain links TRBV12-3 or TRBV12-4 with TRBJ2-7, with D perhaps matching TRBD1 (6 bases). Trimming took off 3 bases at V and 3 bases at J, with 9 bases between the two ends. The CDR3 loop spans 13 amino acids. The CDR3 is CASSFRGSYEQYL. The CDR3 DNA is TGTGCCAGCAGTTTCAGGGGCAGCTACGAGCAGTACCTC.

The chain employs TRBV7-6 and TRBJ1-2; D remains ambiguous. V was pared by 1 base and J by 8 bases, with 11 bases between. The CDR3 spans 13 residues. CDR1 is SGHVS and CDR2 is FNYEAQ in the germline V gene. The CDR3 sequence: CASSLGGFRGYTF. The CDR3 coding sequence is TGTGCCAGCAGCTTAGGAGGGTTTCGCGGCTACACCTTC.

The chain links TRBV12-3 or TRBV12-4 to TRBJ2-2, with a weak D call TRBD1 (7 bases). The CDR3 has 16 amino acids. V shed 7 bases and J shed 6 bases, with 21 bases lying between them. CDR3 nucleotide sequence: TGTGCCAGCACCTATGGAGGGGGCGGTCTTTCCGGGGAGCTGTTTTTT. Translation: CASTYGGGGLSGELFF.

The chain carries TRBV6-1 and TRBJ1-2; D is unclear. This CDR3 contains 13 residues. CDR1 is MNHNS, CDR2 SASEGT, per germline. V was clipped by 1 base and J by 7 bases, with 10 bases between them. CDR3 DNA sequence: TGTGCCAGCAGTGAAGTACGGGGTGGTGGCTACACCTTC. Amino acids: CASSEVRGGGYTF.

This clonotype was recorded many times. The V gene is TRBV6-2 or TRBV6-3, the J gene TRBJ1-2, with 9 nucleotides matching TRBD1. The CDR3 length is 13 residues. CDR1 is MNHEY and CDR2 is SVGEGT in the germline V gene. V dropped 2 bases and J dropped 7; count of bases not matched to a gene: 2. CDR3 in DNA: TGTGCCAGCAGTTACCCGGGACAGGGTGGCTACACCTTC. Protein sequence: CASSYPGQGGYTF.

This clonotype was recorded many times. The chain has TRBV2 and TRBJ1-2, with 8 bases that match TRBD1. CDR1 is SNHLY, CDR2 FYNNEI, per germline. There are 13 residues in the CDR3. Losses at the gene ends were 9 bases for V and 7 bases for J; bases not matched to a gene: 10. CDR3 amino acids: CARRQGALVGYTF. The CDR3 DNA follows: TGTGCCAGGAGGCAGGGGGCTTTAGTTGGCTACACCTTC.